This T cell receptor beta chain derives from a study of T cell responses to AZD1222 COVID-19 vaccine. In the study overall: Some second doses came at about 4 weeks and others at about 12 weeks; these were pooled. Study-wide results and limits: Baseline serology detected seropositivity in only six AZD1222 recipients. Samples come after the peak T cell response, not at day 14. Among the donors, most were white British and more were female, and clonal diversity was possibly underestimated.

The repertoire was sequenced with immunoSEQ multiplex PCR; TCRdb's copy has only in-frame clones and lacks some. The sample lists approximately 120,000 clones, about 90% occurring once. In the case of this clone: Its antigen is currently unknown.

Trimming took 4 bases from V and 0 from J, leaving 14 bases between them. CDR1 and CDR2 from the germline V gene are SGHRS and YFSETQ. The CDR3 sequence is 16 residues long. The genes are TRBV5-1 and TRBJ2-1; possible D gene TRBD2, 5 bases. This clonotype originated in an adult in good health. Sequences were derived from peripheral blood, sampled on day 0 of AZD1222 vaccination. This CDR3 is CASSPGSGLSYNEQFF. CDR3 nucleotide sequence: TGCGCCAGCAGCCCGGGGTCCGGGCTCTCCTACAATGAGCAGTTCTTC.